This TCR beta chain was profiled in a study of cytomegalovirus exposure and HLA in healthy donors. This clone occurred once. Germline assignment: CDR1 SNHLY and CDR2 FYNNEI. The CDR3 has 16 residues. The junction had 10 bases not matched to a gene; V was cut back by 5 bases and J by 7 bases. With 60 Vbeta and 13 Jbeta primers, the PCR was carried out. The method was immunoSEQ multiplex PCR; TCRdb's version includes in-frame clones alone and lacks a portion of them. The table has 80,000 to 100,000 clones, roughly 80% seen once. The specimen sequenced was PBMCs. The V and J genes are TRBV2 and TRBJ1-6; TRBD1 matches at 8 bases. The receptor's source is a man aged 50 or older in good health and CMV-seropositive. The DNA of the CDR3 is TGTGCCAGCAGTCGGGACAGGCCCTTTGGGAATTCACCCCTCCACTTT. Protein: CASSRDRPFGNSPLHF. The whole variable domain, remainder taken from reference TRBV2 and TRBJ1-6, is EPEVTQTPSHQVTQMGQEVILRCVPISNHLYFYWYRQILGQKVEFLVSFYNNEISEKSEIFDDQFSVERPDGSNFTLKIRSTKLEDSAMYFCASSRDRPFGNSPLHFGNGTRLTVT.